The rows below give T cell receptor beta chains drawn from one sample of a study of blood T cells in healthy people across ages. Each CDR3 protein gets one entry after TCRdb re-called the 5' RACE reads with MiXCR. The data contain more than 700,000 distinct CDR3 sequences, 40% to 65% of them seen just once; the ten biggest clones take up about 42%. The sequenced sample was blood. The origin of the receptors is an elderly man in good health. Each CDR3 is given without its conserved first and last residue. D genes are given only for firm matches. Clone size is not always given. Where it is, it says once, few, many or a class for expanded clones.

few	15	TRBV5-1	-	TRBJ2-1	ASSPRAPRQRDNEQF
-	17	TRBV7-2	TRBD1	TRBJ2-4	TSSLAGTGVHLAKNIQY
-	12	TRBV7-2	-	TRBJ2-5	ASSAETARGEQY
-	14	TRBV21-1	-	TRBJ2-5	ASSPQRGGSQETQY
-	15	TRBV29-1	-	TRBJ2-4	SVEGTVFSLAKNIQY
-	12	TRBV6-9	-	TRBJ1-2	ASSYNLADYGYT
-	13	TRBV20-1	TRBD2	TRBJ2-7	SASPGASGKGEQY
many	13	TRBV28	-	TRBJ2-6	ASSLPGSGANVLT
-	13	TRBV10-3	TRBD1	TRBJ2-6	ATGTALSGANVLT
-	11	TRBV29-1	-	-	SVEREVGETQY
few	12	TRBV6-4	-	TRBJ2-3	ARGNNGKDRYAY